Below are 29 T cell receptor beta chains sequenced from a single sample in a study of regulatory T cells in long-lasting Graves disease. Investigators prepared the TCR beta libraries by applying iRepertoire HTBI primers and Arm-PCR of CDR3 regions. TCRdb fed the multiplex PCR reads into MiXCR, producing one record per CDR3 protein. Of under 250,000 distinct CDR3 sequences in the sample, roughly a fifth were seen once. The time point is: newly diagnosed GD, antithyroid drugs for less than 3 months. Researchers made the TCR library from RNA that was extracted from PBMCs. A further study also used this sample, focusing on T cells in Graves' hyperthyroidism and ophthalmopathy.

The material was peripheral blood mononuclear cells (PBMCs), obtained at new diagnosis, from a patient treated with antithyroid drugs. The source of these receptors is a woman in her twenties or thirties with Graves disease.

DNA of the CDR3: TGTGCCAGCAGGCCCGGGGGGGGCCTCCAAGAGACCCAGTACTTC. This gives the protein CASRPGGGLQETQYF. The chain couples TRBV2 to TRBJ2-5; 8 nucleotides agree with TRBD2. CDR1 and CDR2 from the germline V gene are SNHLY and FYNNEI. Trimming cost V 6 bases and J 1 base; bases outside gene matches: 7. The CDR3 length is 15 residues.

This clonotype has at least ten counts. The chain uses TRBV30 and TRBJ2-7; 9 bases are a match to TRBD1. V gave up 1 base and J gave up 0 bases; unmatched junction bases: 10. Germline assignment: CDR1 GTSNPN and CDR2 SVGIG (reference sequence). The CDR3 sequence is 17 residues long. CDR3 loop: CAWSDTSRDRASYEQYF. The CDR3 DNA reads as TGTGCCTGGAGTGACACCTCCCGGGACAGGGCCTCCTACGAGCAGTACTTC.

This clonotype was recorded many times. The rearrangement joins TRBV5-6 to TRBJ1-1, with 9 positions matching TRBD1. CDR1 is SGHDT and CDR2 is YYEEEE in the germline V gene. J lost 11 bases, V lost 5 bases, and 10 bases had no gene match. CDR3 length: 13 amino acids. CDR3 in amino acids: CASSRTGALGAFF. CDR3 sequence (DNA): TGTGCCAGCAGTCGGACAGGGGCCCTTGGTGCTTTCTTT.

This clonotype came up a few times. The CDR3 DNA reads as TGTGCCACCAGGGGTGGCACAGATACGCAGTATTTT. This translates into CATRGGTDTQYF. The chain has TRBV24-1 and TRBJ2-3, with unresolved D. Germline CDR1 reads KGHDR; CDR2 reads SFDVKD. Trimming pared 7 bases from V and 1 base from J, leaving 5 bases between. This CDR3 is built from 12 residues.

Many counts were recorded for this clonotype. The gene calls are TRBV27 and TRBJ2-3, with TRBD2 as a possible D gene (5 bases). The CDR3 contains 15 residues. From germline, CDR1 is MNHEY and CDR2 SMNVEV (reference sequence). The V end lost 4 bases, the J end lost 0 bases, and 11 bases lay between the germline ends. DNA for the CDR3: TGTGCCAGCAGTTACGAGGGTTCTAGCACAGATACGCAGTATTTT. This translates into CASSYEGSSTDTQYF.

This clonotype appeared many times. The chain is built from TRBV19 and TRBJ1-2; 7 bases align to TRBD1. J was trimmed by 2 bases and V by 3 bases; bases with no gene match: 0. The CDR3 is 13 amino acids. The germline V gene encodes CDR1 LNHDA and CDR2 SQIVND (reference sequence). The CDR3 nucleotides are TGTGCCAGTAGTATCAGGGGGAACTATGGCTACACCTTC. Amino acid sequence: CASSIRGNYGYTF.

The chain links TRBV28 to TRBJ1-4, with TRBD1 as a possible D gene (5 bases). Germline CDR1 MDHEN, CDR2 SYDVKM. Between the trimmed V and J ends, which lost 5 bases and 8 bases, there was a span of 15 bases. The CDR3 totals 14 residues. This CDR3 reads CASSLRDSREKLFF. As DNA, the CDR3 is TGTGCCAGCAGTCTCCGGGACTCACGGGAAAAACTGTTTTTT.

This chain uses TRBV28 with TRBJ1-5, with 9 bases that match TRBD1. The CDR3 is 17 residues long. With V trimmed by 6 bases and J by 6 bases, 15 bases remained unmatched. Germline V gene lookup returns CDR1 MDHEN and CDR2 SYDVKM. The CDR3 coding sequence is TGTGCCAGCAGCACATGGGACGAAACAGGGGGCACTCAGCCCCAGCATTTT. Protein: CASSTWDETGGTQPQHF.

This clonotype was detected ten times or more. V is TRBV29-1 and J is TRBJ1-3; D remains ambiguous. V lost 6 bases, J lost 2 bases, and 11 bases lay in between. CDR1 and CDR2 (germline): SQVTM, ANQGSEA. CDR3 length: 13 residues. The CDR3 coding sequence is TGCAGCGTCTCGAGAGATGCTGGAAACACCATATATTTT. It translates to CSVSRDAGNTIYF.

There are many counts of this clonotype. The chain is built from TRBV28 and TRBJ1-5; tentatively, D is TRBD1 (5 bases). The V gene's germline CDR1 is MDHEN and CDR2 SYDVKM. There are 15 residues in the CDR3. The V end lost 5 bases, the J end lost 3 bases, and 14 bases lay between the germline ends. This CDR3 reads CASSPGKGPNQPQHF. CDR3 DNA: TGTGCCAGCAGTCCAGGGAAGGGACCCAATCAGCCCCAGCATTTT. The full variable domain, completed using reference TRBV28 and TRBJ1-5, is DVKVTQSSRYLVKRTGEKVFLECVQDMDHENMFWYRQDPGLGLRLIYFSYDVKMKEKGDIPEGYSVSREKKERFSLILESASTNQTSMYLCASSPGKGPNQPQHFGDGTRLSIL.

This clonotype came up many times. This sequence joins TRBV18 and TRBJ1-1; 7 bases are shared with TRBD1. Germline CDR1 and CDR2: KGHSH and LQKENI. The V gene end was trimmed by 3 bases and the J gene end by 8 bases; junction bases not matched to a gene: 9. The CDR3 loop spans 14 amino acids. The CDR3, as DNA: TGTGCCAGCTCACCGGTTGAAGGGGGCATGGAAGCTTTCTTT. It codes for CASSPVEGGMEAFF.

This clonotype occurred many times. This chain links TRBV30 with TRBJ1-4; no clear D. The CDR3 runs to 14 residues. CDR1 and CDR2 (germline): GTSNPN, SVGIG (reference sequence). V lost 3 bases to trimming and J lost 8 bases, with 16 bases between them. The CDR3 region has the DNA TGTGCCTGGAGGTCCGCTGGTTCGCGCGAAAAACTGTTTTTT. Translated: CAWRSAGSREKLFF.

In this sample, this clonotype turned up a few times. The gene calls are TRBV6-5 and TRBJ1-5; D is unclear. This CDR3 is built from 12 residues. V was shortened by 2 bases and J by 5 bases, with 4 bases between the two germline ends. Germline CDR1 is MNHEY and CDR2 is SVGAGI. CDR3 region: CASSYEDQPQHF. DNA for the CDR3: TGTGCCAGCAGTTACGAAGATCAGCCCCAGCATTTT.

This clonotype has at least ten counts. The rearrangement joins TRBV20-1 to TRBJ1-2, with TRBD1 matching 9 bases. V lost 5 bases to trimming and J lost 4 bases; unmatched junction nucleotides: 8. CDR1 is DFQATT, CDR2 SNEGSKA, per germline (reference sequence). The CDR3 totals 14 residues. CDR3 sequence: CSAPPGQGAYGYTF. The CDR3 nucleotides are TGCAGTGCTCCCCCGGGACAGGGCGCCTATGGCTACACCTTC.

This clonotype was seen only a few times. A much larger clone is a single base away; this may be a read error. The chain carries TRBV3-1 and TRBJ2-3; tentatively, D is TRBD2 (6 bases). This CDR3 is built from 15 residues. The germline CDR1 and CDR2 sequences are LGHDT and YNNKEL (reference sequence). Between the trimmed V and J ends, which lost 4 bases and 0 bases, there was a span of 11 bases. CDR3 sequence: CASSPGRGSTDTQYF. The CDR3 DNA reads as TGTGCCAGCAGCCCCGGACGGGGGAGCACAGATACGCAGTATTTT.

This clonotype was observed at least ten times. The rearrangement joins TRBV6-1 to TRBJ2-7, with 7 bases that match TRBD1. Germline CDR1 reads MNHNS; CDR2 reads SASEGT. The CDR3 length is 15 residues. J was trimmed by 4 bases and V by 3 bases; bases with no gene match: 9. In nucleotides, the CDR3 is TGTGCCAGCAGTGACCCAGGGACAGCTCCATACGAGCAGTACTTC. It codes for CASSDPGTAPYEQYF.

The J gene is TRBJ2-3, the V gene TRBV4-2, with TRBD2 matching over 13 bases. CDR1 LGHNA and CDR2 YNFKEQ come from the germline V gene. Trimming at V came to 3 bases and at J to 0 bases, leaving 0 bases not matched to a gene. This CDR3 has 16 amino acids. In DNA, the CDR3 is TGTGCCAGCAGCCAGACTAGCGGGGGGAGCACAGATACGCAGTATTTT. Protein product: CASSQTSGGSTDTQYF.

Of note for this clonotype: A much larger clone is a single base away; this may be a read error. The rearrangement joins TRBV28 to TRBJ2-1, with D possibly TRBD1 on 6 matching bases. The CDR3 sequence is 12 residues long. Germline V gene data show CDR1 as MDHEN and CDR2 as SYDVKM. V dropped 10 bases and J dropped 10 bases, with 17 bases sitting between them. The CDR3 bases are TGTGCCACCGAAGGGGGTGGGTACGAGCAGTTCTTC. This encodes CATEGGGYEQFF.

This clonotype was counted ten times or more. The chain joins TRBV30 to TRBJ2-5, with TRBD2 matching over 12 bases. CDR1 and CDR2 from the germline V gene are GTSNPN and SVGIG (reference sequence). The CDR3 loop spans 16 amino acids. V was clipped by 2 bases and J by 1 base; unmatched bases: 5. The CDR3 sequence is CAWSRGLAGSQETQYF. CDR3 sequence (DNA): TGTGCCTGGAGTCGCGGACTAGCGGGGTCCCAAGAGACCCAGTACTTC.

The chain recombines TRBV7-2 with TRBJ2-7, with a tentative D call TRBD2 (5 bases). The germline V and J ends were trimmed by 5 bases and 0 bases, with 14 bases remaining between them. The CDR3 has 15 residues. Germline CDR1 is SGHTA and CDR2 is FQGNSA. The CDR3 DNA is TGTGCCAGCAGCACACAAGCGGCCAGCTCCTACGAGCAGTACTTC. Amino acid sequence: CASSTQAASSYEQYF.

This clonotype was seen many times. V is TRBV5-1 and J is TRBJ2-3; 8 bases are shared with TRBD2. Unmatched junction bases numbered 9, after V lost 7 bases and J lost 5 bases. CDR3 size: 14 residues. From germline, CDR1 is SGHRS and CDR2 YFSETQ. The CDR3 loop reads CASRRGLDKDTQYF. The CDR3 DNA follows: TGCGCCAGCCGAAGGGGACTAGATAAAGATACGCAGTATTTT. Filled out from reference TRBV5-1 and TRBJ2-3, the complete variable domain reads KAGVTQTPRYLIKTRGQQVTLSCSPISGHRSVSWYQQTPGQGLQFLFEYFSETQRNKGNFPGRFSGRQFSNSRSEMNVSTLELGDSALYLCASRRGLDKDTQYFGPGTRLTVL.

This clonotype occurred many times. This chain uses TRBV29-1 with TRBJ2-2; D is unresolved. CDR3 length: 15 residues. Germline values: CDR1 SQVTM, CDR2 ANQGSEA. Between the trimmed V and J ends, which lost 0 bases and 3 bases, there was a span of 11 bases. For the CDR3, the DNA is TGCAGCGTTGAAGATGGCTCGAGCTACACCGGGGAGCTGTTTTTT. The encoded protein is CSVEDGSSYTGELFF.

The chain recombines TRBV6-1 with TRBJ1-6; D not certain. Trimming took 7 bases from V and 7 from J, leaving 14 bases between them. From germline, CDR1 is MNHNS and CDR2 SASEGT. The CDR3 extends over 14 amino acids. CDR3 amino acids: CASIRAFQNSPLHF. CDR3 DNA sequence: TGTGCCAGCATTCGGGCGTTCCAGAATTCACCCCTCCACTTT.

The J gene is TRBJ1-2, the V gene TRBV6-1; D gene uncertain. Trimming took off 8 bases at V and 9 bases at J, with 13 bases between the two ends. The CDR3 is 11 amino acids. CDR1 MNHNS and CDR2 SASEGT come from the germline V gene. Here the CDR3 reads CASGEGYRYTF. The CDR3 nucleotides read TGTGCCAGCGGAGAAGGGTACCGCTACACCTTC.

In regard to this clonotype: Mismatch with germline at one junction end may stem from a read error. V gene TRBV28 combines with J gene TRBJ1-1, with D maybe TRBD1 (5 bases). Per germline, CDR1 MDHEN and CDR2 SYDVKM. The CDR3 length is 12 residues. The CDR3 sequence is CDSSLDSTEAFF. DNA of the CDR3: TGTGACAGCAGTCTAGACAGCACTGAAGCTTTCTTT.

This clonotype was found many times. CDR3 in DNA: TGTGCCAGCAGTGAATCTCCTCTATTCGAGGGGGGAAACAATGAGCAGTTCTTC. It encodes CASSESPLFEGGNNEQFF. V usage is TRBV2 and J usage is TRBJ2-1, with D possibly called TRBD1 or TRBD2 (6 bases each). This CDR3 is built from 18 residues. V lost 2 bases, J lost 5 bases, and 22 bases lay in between. Germline-derived CDR1 and CDR2 are SNHLY and FYNNEI.

The gene calls are TRBV19 and TRBJ1-1; no definite D call. This CDR3 has 14 residues. The germline V gene has CDR1 LNHDA and CDR2 SQIVND (reference sequence). The V end lost 4 bases, the J end lost 2 bases, and 11 bases lay between the germline ends. The CDR3 bases are TGTGCCAGTAGTAGCCTAGGCATCAACACTGAAGCTTTCTTT. It encodes CASSSLGINTEAFF.

As for this clonotype: This likely came from a read error, as a far larger clone is one base away. V gene TRBV28 combines with J gene TRBJ2-3; D is possibly TRBD1 (6 bases). Matching the DNA end better, TRBJ1-1 makes the J call doubtful. This CDR3 has 12 amino acids. The germline gives CDR1 MDHEN, CDR2 SYDVKM. CDR3 region: CASSSDRLEAFF. The CDR3 DNA reads as TGTGCCAGCAGCTCGGACAGATTGGAAGCTTTCTTT.

This clonotype turned up a few times. This clone may be a read error of a much larger clone one base away. This chain joins TRBV29-1 and TRBJ2-7, with TRBD1 matching over 8 bases. CDR1 and CDR2 (germline): SQVTM, ANQGSEA. The CDR3 runs to 15 residues. CDR3 nucleotides: TGCAGCGTTGAAGTTCAGGGGGCAGCCCCCTACGGGCAGTACTTC. Protein sequence: CSVEVQGAAPYGQYF.